This T cell receptor (beta chain) appears in the sequencing data of a study of T cell responses to AZD1222 COVID-19 vaccine. Study findings and constraints: Donors, mostly white British, included more females; clonal diversity was possibly underestimated. Seropositive status at baseline applied to only five or six AZD1222 recipients. Sampling captured repertoires only after the peak T cell response. Unmutated regions of variants are reportedly targeted by nearly half of spike-specific TCRs.

Here immunoSEQ multiplex PCR was the method, and the copy in TCRdb shows in-frame clones only, minus some. The table shows about 85,000 clones, with roughly 90% occurring only once. This clone was detected only once. Antigen: not known. The TCR comes from an adult in good health. The sequencing here drew on peripheral blood, taken on day 0 of AZD1222 vaccination.

The CDR3 bases are TGTGCCAGCAGGAACAGGGTGAACACTGAAGCTTTCTTT. Translation gives CASRNRVNTEAFF. The V call is TRBV27, the J call TRBJ1-1; D might be TRBD1 (6 bases). CDR1 and CDR2 from the germline V gene are MNHEY and SMNVEV (reference sequence). This CDR3 comprises 13 residues. The V gene lost 6 bases and the J gene lost 0 bases, with 8 bases spanning the gap.